This is a list of T cell receptor beta chains from one sample in a study of T cells in Graves' hyperthyroidism and ophthalmopathy. TCRdb called the multiplex PCR reads again in MiXCR, with one record for every CDR3 protein. The sample lists 160,000 or so distinct CDR3 sequences, 9.4% occurring once. Sequenced material: blood. The receptors stem from a young woman with Graves' hyperthyroidism that later progressed to Graves' ophthalmopathy. Both conserved end residues are part of each CDR3. Fields, in order: clone size, J gene, V gene, D gene, CDR3 protein, CDR3 DNA. D genes are given only for firm matches. The size of a clone is reported for some rows only, either as once, few or many, or as a class for expanded clones.

many TRBJ1-5 TRBV27 NA CASSSLSTGNQPQHF TGTGCCAGCAGTTCGTTAAGCACGGGCAATCAGCCCCAGCATTTT
many TRBJ2-5 TRBV7-2 NA CASSWGSGAQRGETQYF TGTGCCAGCAGCTGGGGGAGTGGGGCGCAAAGAGGAGAGACCCAGTACTTC
many TRBJ2-7 TRBV20-1 NA CSAGPSAGASYEQYF TGCAGTGCTGGCCCGTCAGCGGGTGCCTCCTACGAGCAGTACTTC
many TRBJ2-7 TRBV18 TRBD1 CASSSQGANYEQYF TGTGCCAGCTCTTCGCAGGGGGCGAACTACGAGCAGTACTTC
many TRBJ2-2 TRBV19 NA CASSATVSVAAGELFF TGTGCCAGTAGTGCCACGGTCTCCGTTGCGGCCGGGGAGCTGTTTTTT
many TRBJ1-1 TRBV20-1 TRBD1 CSRRQGVAEAFF TGCAGTAGGAGACAGGGGGTCGCTGAAGCTTTCTTT
NA TRBJ1-6 TRBV18 NA CASSQIQGMGNSPLHF TGTGCCAGCTCACAAATACAGGGAATGGGGAATTCACCCCTCCACTTT
many TRBJ1-4 TRBV10-3 NA CAISESTGGEKLFF TGTGCCATCAGTGAGTCCACAGGCGGAGAAAAACTGTTTTTT
NA TRBJ1-1 TRBV6-5 NA CASRDRGRYVPPPLF TGTGCCAGCAGGGATAGAGGCAGATACGTCCCACCCCCGCTCTTT
NA TRBJ1-1 TRBV12-3/TRBV12-4 NA CASLTGTLNTEAFF TGTGCCAGTCTCACAGGGACCCTGAACACTGAAGCTTTCTTT
many TRBJ2-2 TRBV28 TRBD2 CASSLRGLARRGNTGELFF TGTGCCAGCAGTTTACGTGGACTAGCGAGAAGGGGCAACACCGGGGAGCTGTTTTTT
many TRBJ2-1 TRBV19 TRBD2 CASSTLAGVSNEQFF TGTGCCAGTAGCACACTAGCGGGAGTGTCAAATGAGCAGTTCTTC
many TRBJ2-1 TRBV24-1 NA CATSDQGPTGLQTSSYNEQFF TGTGCCACCAGTGACCAAGGGCCCACCGGACTCCAAACGAGCTCCTACAATGAGCAGTTCTTC
NA TRBJ2-3 TRBV4-1 TRBD2 CAGSFPSGSADTQYF TGCGCCGGCAGCTTCCCTAGCGGGAGTGCAGATACGCAGTATTTT
many TRBJ1-6 TRBV2 TRBD1 CASRPTGGGSPLHF TGTGCCAGCAGACCCACAGGGGGCGGTTCACCCCTCCACTTT
many TRBJ1-3 TRBV12-3/TRBV12-4 TRBD1 CASSPTGETGNTIYF TGTGCCAGCAGTCCGACAGGGGAAACTGGAAACACCATATATTTT
many TRBJ2-7 TRBV7-2 NA CASSLETEQYF TGTGCCAGCAGCTTAGAAACCGAGCAGTACTTC
NA TRBJ2-3 TRBV10-3 NA CAIRGAGGTDTQYF TGTGCCATCAGGGGGGCCGGTGGGACAGATACGCAGTATTTT
many TRBJ1-1 TRBV11-2 NA CASSRTGSPEAFF TGTGCCAGCAGCCGTACAGGGTCGCCTGAAGCTTTCTTT
few TRBJ2-1 TRBV4-2 NA CASSQAISKEGPSRFGYNEQFF TGTGCCAGCAGCCAAGCCATTTCGAAAGAGGGCCCATCTAGATTTGGTTACAATGAGCAGTTCTTC
many TRBJ1-1 TRBV5-6 NA CASSPVRGSMNTEAFF TGTGCCAGCAGCCCGGTTAGGGGGTCAATGAACACTGAAGCTTTCTTT
many TRBJ1-1 TRBV27 NA CASSLWLNTEAFF TGTGCCAGCAGTTTATGGCTGAACACTGAAGCTTTCTTT
few TRBJ2-3 TRBV7-3 NA CASSSSPGVDTQYF TGTGCCAGCAGCTCCTCCCCGGGGGTGGATACGCAGTATTTT
many TRBJ1-4 TRBV6-1 TRBD1 CASSEGTGGTNEKLFF TGTGCCAGCAGTGAAGGAACAGGGGGGACTAATGAAAAACTGTTTTTT
many TRBJ1-1 TRBV20-1 TRBD1 CSVRTGRNTEAFF TGCAGTGTTAGGACAGGGCGGAACACTGAAGCTTTCTTT